This T cell receptor (beta chain) was profiled in a study of T cell responses to AZD1222 COVID-19 vaccine. V lost 6 bases to trimming and J lost 8 bases; unmatched junction nucleotides: 18. The CDR3 spans 17 residues. Looked up from germline, CDR1 is LNHDA and CDR2 is SQIVND (reference sequence). Profiling relied on immunoSEQ multiplex PCR, and the TCRdb table lists in-frame clones only, not all of them. The table lists 150,000 to 200,000 clones, approximately 95% of them singletons. Sequencing used peripheral blood, obtained on day 0 of AZD1222 vaccination. The gene calls are TRBV19 and TRBJ2-1; 8 nucleotides align to TRBD2. The receptor was derived from an adult in good health. CDR3 nucleotide sequence: TGTGCCAGTAGACCCGGTCTGCCGGGACTAGGGGCCTATGAGCAGTTCTTC. This encodes CASRPGLPGLGAYEQFF.